A selection of T cell receptor beta chains follows, all from one sample in a study of T cell responses to AZD1222 COVID-19 vaccine. Data came from immunoSEQ multiplex PCR; TCRdb stores just in-frame clones and leaves some out. This table holds 90,000 to 150,000 clones, 85% to 90% found once. Specimen: peripheral blood, collected 28 days after the second AZD1222 dose. The receptor set was obtained from an adult who received the AZD1222 COVID-19 vaccine. Each CDR3 is given with its conserved first and last residue. The listing skips clone size in some rows; elsewhere it reads once, few, many or a size class.

-	TRBV6-5	TRBJ1-3	CASSSLGGTNGNTIYF
once	TRBV4-3	TRBJ2-7	CASSQSGGTEQYF
-	TRBV6-5	TRBJ1-2	CASSQWTGGRDGYTF
once	TRBV11-3	TRBJ2-2	CASRITVGELFF
-	TRBV30	TRBJ1-1	CAWLFGYTEAFF
-	TRBV5-5	TRBJ1-4	CASSSGPLNEKLFF
-	TRBV2	TRBJ1-5	CASTRGGAGQPQHF
-	TRBV7-9	TRBJ1-6	CASSFRHLNSPLHF
few	TRBV5-4	TRBJ1-2	CASSLEGRTYGYTF
-	TRBV28	TRBJ1-2	CASSLPGQGVYGYTF